A selection of T cell receptor beta chains follows, all from one sample in a study of identical twins. TCRdb ran MiXCR on the 5' RACE reads and lists one entry per CDR3 protein. Among some 1,600,000 distinct CDR3 sequences listed, under 35% were seen once. Sequencing was carried out using cord blood. The receptor source for this set is a newborn girl in good health. CDR3s include the opening cysteine and the closing phenylalanine or tryptophan. The D gene is left open where the match is weak. Clone sizes are given selectively: once, few, many, or a class where the clone is expanded.

J gene,clone size,V gene,D gene,CDR3 DNA,CDR3 protein
TRBJ2-1,few,TRBV5-1,NA,TGCGCCAGCAGCTTTGGCGGGACCTCCTACAATGAGCAGTTCTTC,CASSFGGTSYNEQFF
TRBJ2-7,few,TRBV5-1,NA,TGCGCCAGCAGGACAGGTTCCGGCGAGCAGTACTTC,CASRTGSGEQYF
TRBJ2-7,once,TRBV20-1,NA,TGCAGTGCTAGAGAACTCAGTGGGAGGCCCTACGAGCAGTACTTC,CSARELSGRPYEQYF
TRBJ1-4,NA,TRBV20-1,NA,TGCAGTCCCTGGGCGGGGGCAACTAATGAAAAACTGTTTTTT,CSPWAGATNEKLFF
TRBJ1-4,NA,TRBV20-1,NA,TGCAGTGCTAGCCGGGGGCACCTTGGGGAAAAACTGTTTTTT,CSASRGHLGEKLFF
TRBJ2-7,few,TRBV6-5,TRBD2,TGTGCCAGCAGACGGAGATCTAGCGGGGACTCCTACGAGCAGTACTTC,CASRRRSSGDSYEQYF
TRBJ2-1,NA,TRBV6-1,NA,TGTGCCAGCAGCCGTACAGGACCCAATGAGCAGTTCTTC,CASSRTGPNEQFF
TRBJ2-2,NA,TRBV5-6,NA,TGTGCCAGCAGCTTGTTCTCCAGGGAGGTCGGGGAGCTGTTTTTT,CASSLFSREVGELFF
TRBJ2-3,few,TRBV20-1,NA,TGCAGTGCTGGGACCAGACAAAGGGGACCGACAGATACGCAGTATTTT,CSAGTRQRGPTDTQYF
TRBJ2-2,few,TRBV7-2,NA,TGTGCCAGCAGCTTAGGAGAGGTTAACACCGGGGAGCTGTTTTTT,CASSLGEVNTGELFF
TRBJ2-3,few,TRBV2,NA,TGTGCCAGCAGTGAAGATAGGCCCAGAGCAGATACGCAGTATTTT,CASSEDRPRADTQYF
TRBJ2-5,NA,TRBV12-3/TRBV12-4,NA,TGTGCCAGCAGTTTAAAGGGAAGTAAAGAGACCCAGTACTTC,CASSLKGSKETQYF
TRBJ2-7,few,TRBV3-1,NA,TGTGCCAGCATAGCGACTCAGGGTCGGTACTTC,CASIATQGRYF
TRBJ2-7,NA,TRBV5-5,NA,TGTGCCAGCAGCTTCAGGGTGGGTCTCTACGAGCAGTACTTC,CASSFRVGLYEQYF
TRBJ1-1,NA,TRBV20-1,NA,TGCAGTGCTAGAGATCCGGCGGGCGGCATCACTGAAGCTTTCTTT,CSARDPAGGITEAFF
TRBJ1-2,NA,TRBV20-1,NA,TGCAGTGCTTGGGCGGGGGGAAACTATGGCTACACCTTC,CSAWAGGNYGYTF
TRBJ2-4,NA,TRBV4-2,TRBD2,TGTGCCAGCAGCCAAGAACCTAGCGGGAGGAAGGCCTACAATGAGCAGTACTTC,CASSQEPSGRKAYNEQYF
TRBJ1-2,once,TRBV20-1,NA,TGCAGTGCTAGAGATGAACGGCTGTATGGCTACACCTTC,CSARDERLYGYTF
TRBJ2-7,once,TRBV14,NA,TGTGCCAGCAGCCAAGTTCGGAGGGCCTACGAGCAGTACTTC,CASSQVRRAYEQYF
TRBJ2-3,once,TRBV14,TRBD2,TGTGCCAGCAGCCCTGGTAGCGGGAGGATAGTAGATACGCAGTATTTT,CASSPGSGRIVDTQYF
TRBJ1-6,NA,TRBV3-1,NA,TGTGCCAGCAGCCCGACAGCGAGCTCCTATAATTCACCCCTCCACTTT,CASSPTASSYNSPLHF
TRBJ2-7,NA,TRBV28,TRBD2,TGTGCCGGCAGTTCCCCGACTAGCGGGAGTATCTATGAGCAGTACTTC,CAGSSPTSGSIYEQYF
TRBJ2-3,NA,TRBV2,NA,TGTGCCAGCAGTGGGTGGAGCCTAGTGGGCACAGATACGCAGTATTTT,CASSGWSLVGTDTQYF
TRBJ1-2,NA,TRBV20-1,TRBD1,TGCAGTGCTAGTCAGGGGGAGTATGGCTACACCTTC,CSASQGEYGYTF
TRBJ2-5,NA,TRBV4-1,NA,TGCGCCAGCAGCCAAGTCCCTTTAGCGTTACAAGAGACCCAGTACTTC,CASSQVPLALQETQYF
TRBJ2-1,NA,TRBV9,NA,TGTGCCAGCAGCCCAGGAGGCGTCCAAGAGACCCAGTTCTTC,CASSPGGVQETQFF
TRBJ1-1,few,TRBV9,TRBD1,TGTGCCAGCAGCGCCGGACAGGGGAGGAACACTGAAGCTTTCTTT,CASSAGQGRNTEAFF
TRBJ2-5,NA,TRBV28,NA,TGTGCCAGCGGTCTGCCCCCTTCGACCCAGTACTTC,CASGLPPSTQYF
TRBJ1-2,few,TRBV21-1,NA,TGTGCCAGCAGCTCCCGTTTGACATCTAACTATGGCTACACCTTC,CASSSRLTSNYGYTF
TRBJ1-4,NA,TRBV12-3/TRBV12-4,TRBD1,TGTGCCAGCAGTGGGACAGGGGGCGCGGGGGGAAAACTGTTTTTT,CASSGTGGAGGKLFF
TRBJ2-1,few,TRBV2,TRBD2,TGTGCCAGCAGTGAAAGGCTAGCGGGGGCCGTTGAGCAGTTCTTC,CASSERLAGAVEQFF
TRBJ2-3,NA,TRBV20-1,TRBD2,TGCAGTGCCGTCGGGGGGTCTTTAGATACGCAGTATTTT,CSAVGGSLDTQYF